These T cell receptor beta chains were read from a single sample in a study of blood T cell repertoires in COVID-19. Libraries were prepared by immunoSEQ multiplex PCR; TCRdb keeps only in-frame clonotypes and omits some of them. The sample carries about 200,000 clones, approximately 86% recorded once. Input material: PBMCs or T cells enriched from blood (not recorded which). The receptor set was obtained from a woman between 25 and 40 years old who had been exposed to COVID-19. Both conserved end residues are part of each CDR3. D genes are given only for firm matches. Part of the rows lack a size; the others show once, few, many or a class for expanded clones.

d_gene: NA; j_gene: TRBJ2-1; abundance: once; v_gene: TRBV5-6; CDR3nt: TGTGCCAGCAGCCCCGATCGGCGCGGTTACAATGAGCAGTTCTTC; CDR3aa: CASSPDRRGYNEQFF
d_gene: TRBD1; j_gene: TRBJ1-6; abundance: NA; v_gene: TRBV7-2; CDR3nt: TGTGCCAGCAGCTTAGATAGGGGACAGTTTAATTCACCCCTCCACTTT; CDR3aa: CASSLDRGQFNSPLHF
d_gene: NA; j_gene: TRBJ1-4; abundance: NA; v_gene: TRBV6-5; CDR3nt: TGTGCCAGCAGTCGGACGGGGAAAAATGAAAAACTGTTTTTT; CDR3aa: CASSRTGKNEKLFF
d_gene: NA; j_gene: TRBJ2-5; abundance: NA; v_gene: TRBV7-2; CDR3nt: TGTGCCAGCAGCCCCAACAGACAAGAGACCCAGTACTTC; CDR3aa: CASSPNRQETQYF
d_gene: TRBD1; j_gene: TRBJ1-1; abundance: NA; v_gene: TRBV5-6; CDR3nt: TGTGCCAGCAGCCCCAAGGGACAGACGAACACTGAAGCTTTCTTT; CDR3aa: CASSPKGQTNTEAFF
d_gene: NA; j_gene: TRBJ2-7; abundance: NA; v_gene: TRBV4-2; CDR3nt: TGTGCCAGCAGCCAAGCGCAGGCCGACAACTCCTACGAGCAGTACTTC; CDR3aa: CASSQAQADNSYEQYF
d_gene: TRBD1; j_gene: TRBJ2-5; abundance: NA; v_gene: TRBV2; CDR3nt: TGTGCCAGCAACTTACAGGGGTGGGAGACCCAGTACTTC; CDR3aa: CASNLQGWETQYF
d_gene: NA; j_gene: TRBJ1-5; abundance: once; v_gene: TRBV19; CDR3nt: TGTGCCAGTAGTCGGTCCACTAATCAGCCCCAGCATTTT; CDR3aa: CASSRSTNQPQHF
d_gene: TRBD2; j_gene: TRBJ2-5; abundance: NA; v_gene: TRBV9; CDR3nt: TGTGCCAGCAGCGGGACTCCGGGAGGAGAGACCCAGTACTTC; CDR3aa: CASSGTPGGETQYF
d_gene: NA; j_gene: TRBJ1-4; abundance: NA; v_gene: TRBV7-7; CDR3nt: TGTGCCAGCAGCCCGTCGGGGGGGGGAAAACTGTTTTTT; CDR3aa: CASSPSGGGKLFF
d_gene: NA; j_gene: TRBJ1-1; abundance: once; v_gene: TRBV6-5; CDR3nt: TGTGCCAGCAGTTACGGGCCGACAGCAGACACTGAAGCTTTCTTT; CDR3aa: CASSYGPTADTEAFF
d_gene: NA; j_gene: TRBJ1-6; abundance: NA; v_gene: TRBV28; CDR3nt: TGTGCCGCCCGGGGATACCATAATTCACCCCTCCACTTT; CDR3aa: CAARGYHNSPLHF
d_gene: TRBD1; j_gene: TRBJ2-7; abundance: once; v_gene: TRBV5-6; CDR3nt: TGTGCCAGCAGCTTCGGGACAGGGGTCCACGAGCAGTACTTC; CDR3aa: CASSFGTGVHEQYF
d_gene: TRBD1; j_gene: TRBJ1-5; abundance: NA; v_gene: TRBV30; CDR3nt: TGTGCCTGGTCAGGGGGCCGGGGAATGGGCGACAATCAGCCCCAGCATTTT; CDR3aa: CAWSGGRGMGDNQPQHF
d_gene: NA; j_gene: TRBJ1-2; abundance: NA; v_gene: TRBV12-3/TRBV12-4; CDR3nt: TGTGCCAGCAGTTCGAACCTTGAGGGCTACACCTTC; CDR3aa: CASSSNLEGYTF
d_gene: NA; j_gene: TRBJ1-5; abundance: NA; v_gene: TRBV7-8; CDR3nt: TGTGCCAGCAGCTTAGGGCTCCAGCCCCAGCATTTT; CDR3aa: CASSLGLQPQHF
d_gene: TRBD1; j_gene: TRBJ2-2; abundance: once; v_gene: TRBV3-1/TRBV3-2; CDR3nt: TGTGCCAGCAGCCACATACAGGGGGACGGGGAGCTGTTTTTT; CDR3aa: CASSHIQGDGELFF
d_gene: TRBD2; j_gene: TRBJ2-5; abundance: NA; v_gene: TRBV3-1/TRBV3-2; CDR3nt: TGTGCCAGCAGCCCTGGACTAGCGGGGTACCAAGAGACCCAGTACTTC; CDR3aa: CASSPGLAGYQETQYF
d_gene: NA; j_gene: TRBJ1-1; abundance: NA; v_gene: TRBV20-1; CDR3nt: TGCAGCGTAACCAGAAGTGAAGCTTTCTTT; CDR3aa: CSVTRSEAFF
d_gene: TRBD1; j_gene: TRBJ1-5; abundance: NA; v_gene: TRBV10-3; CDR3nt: TGTGCCATCAGCGGGGACAGTAATCAGCCCCAGCATTTT; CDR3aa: CAISGDSNQPQHF
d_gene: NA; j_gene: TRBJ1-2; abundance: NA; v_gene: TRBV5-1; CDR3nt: TGCGCCAGCAGCTTGGCCAGCGGGGTAGACTATGGCTACACCTTC; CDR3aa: CASSLASGVDYGYTF
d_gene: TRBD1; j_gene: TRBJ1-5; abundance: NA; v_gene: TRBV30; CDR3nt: TGTGCCTGGAGCCCGACAGGGGCTCAGCCCCAGCATTTT; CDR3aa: CAWSPTGAQPQHF